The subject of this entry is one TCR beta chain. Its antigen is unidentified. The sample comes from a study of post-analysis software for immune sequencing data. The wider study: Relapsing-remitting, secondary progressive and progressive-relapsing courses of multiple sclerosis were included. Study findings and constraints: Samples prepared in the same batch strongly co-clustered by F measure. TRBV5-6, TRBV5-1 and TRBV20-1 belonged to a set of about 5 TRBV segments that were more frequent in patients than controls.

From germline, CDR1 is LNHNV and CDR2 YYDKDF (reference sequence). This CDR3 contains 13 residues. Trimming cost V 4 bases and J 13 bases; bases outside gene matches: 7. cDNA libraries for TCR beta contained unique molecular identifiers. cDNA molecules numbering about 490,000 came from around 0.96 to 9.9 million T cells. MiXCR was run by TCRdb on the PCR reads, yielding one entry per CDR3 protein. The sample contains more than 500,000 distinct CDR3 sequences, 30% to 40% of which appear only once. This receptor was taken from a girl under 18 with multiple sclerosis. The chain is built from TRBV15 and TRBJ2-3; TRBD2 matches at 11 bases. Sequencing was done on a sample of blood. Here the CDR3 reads CATSTRTSGLEYF. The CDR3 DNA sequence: TGTGCCACCAGCACGCGGACTAGCGGGCTAGAGTATTTT.